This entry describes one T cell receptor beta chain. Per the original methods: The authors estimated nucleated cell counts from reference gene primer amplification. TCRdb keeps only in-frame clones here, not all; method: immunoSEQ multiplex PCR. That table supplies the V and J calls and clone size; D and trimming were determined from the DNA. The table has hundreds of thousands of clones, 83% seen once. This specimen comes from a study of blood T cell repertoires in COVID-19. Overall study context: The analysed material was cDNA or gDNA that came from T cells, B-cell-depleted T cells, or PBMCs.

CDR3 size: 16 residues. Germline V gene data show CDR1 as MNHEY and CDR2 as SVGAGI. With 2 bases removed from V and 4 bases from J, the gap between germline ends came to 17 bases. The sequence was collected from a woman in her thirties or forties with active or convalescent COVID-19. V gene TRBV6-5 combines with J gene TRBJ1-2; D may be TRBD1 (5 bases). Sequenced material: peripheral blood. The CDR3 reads CASSYLPGGDLYGYTF. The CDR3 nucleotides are TGTGCCAGCAGTTACCTCCCGGGCGGGGACCTCTATGGCTACACCTTC.